A single T cell receptor (beta chain) is shown here with its context. Its target is not known. Repertoires were generated with immunoSEQ multiplex PCR, while TCRdb's copy carries only in-frame clones and drops some. The data show tens of thousands of clones, roughly four fifths seen once. Time point indicated: week 35, safety follow-up. Every single dose of the vaccine, 300 ug of mutant IDH1 20-mer peptide, came with topical imiquimod. Per germline, CDR1 SGHTA and CDR2 FQGNSA. CDR3 size: 15 residues. Trimming left V 0 bases short and J 1 base short, with 9 bases between. The sample is drawn from a study of a mutant IDH1 vaccine in newly diagnosed glioma.

This TCR was sampled from a man in his fifties with glioma. The input for sequencing was PBMCs, taken from a glioma patient whose treatment included an IDH1 peptide vaccine. The rearrangement uses TRBV7-2 and TRBJ2-5; D is unclear. This CDR3 is CASSLAFQPQETQYF. CDR3 DNA sequence: TGTGCCAGCAGCTTAGCGTTTCAACCCCAAGAGACCCAGTACTTC.